The 24 T cell receptor beta chains in this list originate from one sample, sequenced in a study of cytomegalovirus exposure and HLA in healthy donors. PCR amplification relied on 60 Vbeta primers (plus 13 Jbeta primers). The method was immunoSEQ multiplex PCR; TCRdb's version includes in-frame clones alone and lacks a portion of them. The data show approximately 200,000 clones, roughly 80% seen once. Input material: PBMCs. Receptor source: a girl aged 5 to 17 in good health and CMV-seronegative.

The V call is TRBV15, the J call TRBJ1-1; D uncertain. This CDR3 spans 14 amino acids. Trimming pared 6 bases from V and 0 bases from J, leaving 11 bases between. Germline CDR1 is LNHNV and CDR2 is YYDKDF (reference sequence). The CDR3 loop is CATRRGQMNTEAFF. Written as DNA, the CDR3 is TGTGCCACCAGACGCGGGCAGATGAACACTGAAGCTTTCTTT.

This clone was recorded once. V usage is TRBV18 and J usage is TRBJ1-1; D perhaps matches TRBD1 (5 bases). The germline V gene has CDR1 KGHSH and CDR2 LQKENI. Trimming stripped 2 bases from V and 10 bases from J, with 23 bases between. CDR3 size: 16 residues. CDR3 protein: CASSPWGLNRPGVAFF. For the CDR3, the DNA is TGTGCCAGCTCACCATGGGGCCTAAATCGACCGGGGGTAGCTTTCTTT. The variable domain in full, completed from reference TRBV18 and TRBJ1-1, reads NAGVMQNPRHLVRRRGQEARLRCSPMKGHSHVYWYRQLPEEGLKFMVYLQKENIIDESGMPKERFSAEFPKEGPSILRIQQVVRGDSAAYFCASSPWGLNRPGVAFFGQGTRLTVV.

The chain is built from TRBV27 and TRBJ1-1; D is perhaps TRBD1 (6 bases). Trimming removed 3 bases from V and 4 bases from J, with 12 bases in between. Germline loops: CDR1 MNHEY, CDR2 SMNVEV (reference sequence). The length of the CDR3 is 14 residues. In DNA, the CDR3 is TGTGCCAGCAGTTTCGGGGGGCCGACCACTGAAGCTTTCTTT. Residues: CASSFGGPTTEAFF.

Written as DNA, the CDR3 is TGTGCCAGCAGCCAAAAACGGGGTAGGTCTGGCGGCTCCTACAATGAGCAGTTCTTC. Amino acid sequence: CASSQKRGRSGGSYNEQFF. The chain combines TRBV14 with TRBJ2-1; maybe TRBD2 (5 bases). With 2 bases removed from V and 0 bases from J, the gap between germline ends came to 20 bases. Looked up from germline, CDR1 is SGHDN and CDR2 is FVKESK. The CDR3 extends over 19 amino acids.

The gene calls are TRBV5-5 and TRBJ1-5; the D gene is possibly TRBD1 (5 bases). Germline CDR1 SGHKS, CDR2 YYEKEE (reference sequence). CDR3 length equals 14 residues. V was trimmed by 0 bases and J by 5 bases, leaving 9 bases between them. This CDR3 is CASSLAQGHQPQHF. The CDR3 nucleotides read TGTGCCAGCAGCTTGGCTCAGGGTCATCAGCCCCAGCATTTT.

As regards this clone: The identical CDR3 is also encoded by other nucleotide sequences in the sample. The chain uses TRBV9 and TRBJ2-7; the D is unclear. The CDR3 contains 14 residues. The V end was cut by 0 bases, the J end by 0 bases, with 7 bases between. Germline CDR1 and CDR2: SGDLS and YYNGEE. CDR3 sequence: CASSVAGTSYEQYF. For the CDR3, the DNA is TGTGCCAGCAGCGTAGCGGGTACCTCCTACGAGCAGTACTTC.

This clone came up once. This chain connects TRBV19 to TRBJ1-6; the D gene is possibly TRBD1 (5 bases). The CDR3 is 14 amino acids. The germline V gene has CDR1 LNHDA and CDR2 SQIVND (reference sequence). The V gene lost 4 bases and the J gene lost 10 bases, with 14 bases spanning the gap. CDR3 DNA: TGTGCCAGTAGTAGAACAGGCAGGAGCTCACCCCTCCACTTT. Translating gives CASSRTGRSSPLHF.

The chain couples TRBV14 to TRBJ2-6; 9 nucleotides line up with TRBD1. Unmatched junction bases numbered 4, after V lost 4 bases and J lost 3 bases. The CDR3 consists of 16 residues. Germline lookup yields CDR1 SGHDN and CDR2 FVKESK. CDR3 amino acids: CASSRGTGSGANVLTF. The DNA for the CDR3 is TGTGCCAGCAGCCGGGGGACAGGGAGTGGGGCCAACGTCCTGACTTTC.

The chain is built from TRBV5-4 and TRBJ1-2; no firm D call. The V and J ends lost 4 bases and 6 bases respectively, with 16 bases between them. The germline V gene has CDR1 SGHNT and CDR2 YYREEE (reference sequence). The CDR3 contains 14 residues. As DNA, the CDR3 is TGTGCCAGCAGCGGGAAGAGGGTTTTGGATGGCTACACCTTC. This encodes CASSGKRVLDGYTF. The entire variable domain, with the rest obtained from reference TRBV5-4 and TRBJ1-2, is as follows: ETGVTQSPTHLIKTRGQQVTLRCSSQSGHNTVSWYQQALGQGPQFIFQYYREEENGRGNFPPRFSGLQFPNYSSELNVNALELDDSALYLCASSGKRVLDGYTFGSGTRLTVV.

This sequence joins TRBV5-1 and TRBJ2-7; unclear D gene. V was clipped by 0 bases and J by 0 bases, with 10 bases between them. Per the germline V gene, CDR1 is SGHRS and CDR2 is YFSETQ. This CDR3 is built from 15 residues. The chain's CDR3 is CASSLGTISSYEQYF. The CDR3 bases are TGCGCCAGCAGCTTGGGAACTATCAGCTCCTACGAGCAGTACTTC. Filled out from reference TRBV5-1 and TRBJ2-7, the complete variable domain reads KAGVTQTPRYLIKTRGQQVTLSCSPISGHRSVSWYQQTPGQGLQFLFEYFSETQRNKGNFPGRFSGRQFSNSRSEMNVSTLELGDSALYLCASSLGTISSYEQYFGPGTRLTVT.

The V call is TRBV28, the J call TRBJ2-5; D not resolved. The J call may not be correct, given that the DNA end is closer to TRBJ2-7. This CDR3 has 14 amino acids. The germline V gene has CDR1 MDHEN and CDR2 SYDVKM. CDR3 in DNA: TGTGCCAGCAGTAATTTTCTTCATTCGTACGAGCAGTACTTC. It specifies CASSNFLHSYEQYF.

This clone was counted a few times. The chain uses TRBV19 and TRBJ2-5, with 11 positions matching TRBD1. Trimming cost V 7 bases and J 7 bases; bases outside gene matches: 11. The germline V gene has CDR1 LNHDA and CDR2 SQIVND (reference sequence). The CDR3 spans 15 residues. The CDR3 reads CASMAGQGAMATQYF. CDR3 coding DNA: TGTGCCAGTATGGCCGGACAGGGGGCGATGGCGACCCAGTACTTC.

The chain links TRBV28 to TRBJ2-1, with TRBD2 matching over 15 bases. The V segment lost 5 bases and the J segment 6 bases; nucleotides outside the gene matches: 8. The CDR3 is 17 residues long. Germline V gives CDR1 MDHEN, CDR2 SYDVKM. The chain's CDR3 is CASSPLGLAGGGNEQFF. The CDR3 region has the DNA TGTGCCAGCAGTCCCCTGGGACTAGCGGGAGGTGGCAATGAGCAGTTCTTC.

The gene calls are TRBV7-2 and TRBJ1-5; D gene unclear. The CDR3 totals 14 residues. Trimming removed 2 bases at V and 2 bases at J, with 7 bases between. Germline CDR1 and CDR2: SGHTA and FQGNSA. The chain's CDR3 is CASSLNFGNQPQHF. CDR3 DNA sequence: TGTGCCAGCAGCTTAAACTTCGGCAATCAGCCCCAGCATTTT.

As regards this clone: The same CDR3 can be traced to other DNA sequences in this sample. The rearrangement uses TRBV5-1 and TRBJ2-3; tentative D call: TRBD1 (6 bases). The CDR3 covers 14 residues. Germline-derived CDR1 and CDR2 are SGHRS and YFSETQ. V was clipped by 5 bases and J by 9 bases, with 19 bases between them. Written as DNA, the CDR3 is TGCGCCAGCAGGCAAACAGGGTCCGGAGACACGCAGTATTTT. Its protein is CASRQTGSGDTQYF.

The chain employs TRBV7-2 and TRBJ1-1; D possibly corresponds to TRBD1 (5 bases). Germline-derived CDR1 and CDR2 are SGHTA and FQGNSA. This CDR3 comprises 14 residues. V was pared by 6 bases and J by 3 bases, with 14 bases between. The CDR3 coding sequence is TGTGCCAGCAGTCCTCAGGGATCGTACACTGAAGCTTTCTTT. Protein product: CASSPQGSYTEAFF.

The CDR3 coding sequence is TGTGCCAGCAGAGGACAGGGGGGAGGTTACGAGCAGTACTTC. This gives the protein CASRGQGGGYEQYF. The chain is built from TRBV28 and TRBJ2-7; 10 bases map to TRBD1. CDR1 MDHEN and CDR2 SYDVKM come from the germline V gene. The CDR3 consists of 14 residues. V was pared by 6 bases and J by 4 bases, with 6 bases of the junction left unmatched. Using reference TRBV28 and TRBJ2-7 for the parts outside the CDR3, the full variable domain is DVKVTQSSRYLVKRTGEKVFLECVQDMDHENMFWYRQDPGLGLRLIYFSYDVKMKEKGDIPEGYSVSREKKERFSLILESASTNQTSMYLCASRGQGGGYEQYFGPGTRLTVT.

The chain links TRBV7-9 to TRBJ1-1; the D gene is possibly TRBD1 (5 bases). CDR3 length: 15 residues. CDR1 is SEHNR, CDR2 FQNEAQ, per germline (reference sequence). The germline V and J ends were trimmed by 4 bases and 5 bases, with 17 bases remaining between them. The CDR3 DNA reads TGTGCCAGCAGCTCTCGTGAAAGGGGTCTGACTGAAGCTTTCTTT. It encodes CASSSRERGLTEAFF.

The chain recombines TRBV27 with TRBJ2-1; the match to TRBD2 covers 7 bases. The V gene's germline CDR1 is MNHEY and CDR2 SMNVEV (reference sequence). The CDR3 extends over 16 amino acids. J lost 4 bases, V lost 6 bases, and 12 bases had no gene match. The CDR3 nucleotides are TGTGCCAGCAGCCGACCAGGAGCGGGGACTTACAATGAGCAGTTCTTC. It yields the protein CASSRPGAGTYNEQFF.

The genes are TRBV6-5 and TRBJ1-2; 11 bases fit TRBD1. With V trimmed by 2 bases and J by 4 bases, 6 bases remained unmatched. Germline CDR1 MNHEY, CDR2 SVGAGI. The CDR3 runs to 16 residues. The CDR3 here is CASSYQRTGGGYGYTF. The CDR3 DNA reads as TGTGCCAGCAGTTACCAAAGGACAGGGGGCGGCTATGGCTACACCTTC.

The chain is built from TRBV7-2 and TRBJ2-6, with no clear D. The CDR3 covers 19 residues. Trimming pared 2 bases from V and 0 bases from J, leaving 17 bases between. Germline V gene data show CDR1 as SGHTA and CDR2 as FQGNSA. CDR3 DNA: TGTGCCAGCAGCTTAATCCCGCGGATCACCCTCTCTGGGGCCAACGTCCTGACTTTC. As protein: CASSLIPRITLSGANVLTF.

The chain links TRBV2 to TRBJ2-3, with 9 nucleotides matching TRBD2. The trim removed 6 bases at V and 4 bases at J, leaving 11 bases unmatched. CDR1 and CDR2 (germline): SNHLY, FYNNEI. The CDR3 loop spans 16 amino acids. CDR3 bases: TGTGCCAGCAGACCCCCCGAAGCGGGGGGACCAGATACGCAGTATTTT. Amino acid sequence: CASRPPEAGGPDTQYF.

The chain employs TRBV5-1 and TRBJ1-4; perhaps TRBD1 as D (6 bases). The CDR3 loop spans 16 amino acids. V was trimmed by 5 bases and J by 7 bases, leaving 21 bases between them. The germline gives CDR1 SGHRS, CDR2 YFSETQ. The CDR3 nucleotides are TGCGCCAGCAGTACCGGACAGTCCGGCTCGCGTGAAAAACTGTTTTTT. The encoded protein is CASSTGQSGSREKLFF.

This chain connects TRBV11-1 to TRBJ2-5, with TRBD2 as a possible D gene (5 bases). Germline V lookup: CDR1 SGHAT, CDR2 FQDESV (reference sequence). V was pared by 1 base and J by 4 bases, with 7 bases between. The CDR3 is 13 residues long. Here the CDR3 DNA reads TGTGCCAGCAGCTTAGGAGGGCGAGAGACCCAGTACTTC. It codes for CASSLGGRETQYF.